The source of this T cell receptor (beta chain) is a study of blood T cell repertoires in COVID-19. Study-wide background: Acute and convalescent COVID-19 specimens originated in the United States, Italy and Spain. PBMCs, B-cell-depleted T cells, or T cells provided the cDNA or gDNA that made up the material.

TCRdb keeps only in-frame clones here, not all; method: immunoSEQ multiplex PCR. Counted here are some 110,000 clones, more than 75% occurring once; the ten biggest clones make up roughly 8.2%. Germline-derived CDR1 and CDR2 are SEHNR and FQNEAQ (reference sequence). The V end was cut by 4 bases, the J end by 0 bases, with 12 bases between. The length of the CDR3 is 15 residues. The sequence derives from a man between 70 and 80 years old with acute or convalescent COVID-19. The material sequenced was peripheral blood. The rearrangement uses TRBV7-9 and TRBJ1-1, with D possibly being TRBD1 (5 bases). The CDR3 loop is CASSSSRALNTEAFF. As DNA, the CDR3 is TGTGCCAGCAGCTCCTCCAGGGCCCTGAACACTGAAGCTTTCTTT.